The clone carrying this TCR beta chain was seen many times. The sample belongs to a study of T cells in Graves' hyperthyroidism and ophthalmopathy. RNA transcripts served as the template for amplifying TCR beta CDR3 regions. The HTBI primer set served for first-round RT-PCR of the TCR CDR3. One entry per CDR3 protein, called by TCRdb with MiXCR from the multiplex PCR reads. Of a few hundred thousand distinct CDR3 sequences listed, around 16% are singletons. The germline V and J ends were trimmed by 2 bases and 5 bases, with 13 bases remaining between them. CDR1 and CDR2 (germline): ENHRY, SYGVKD. This CDR3 comprises 15 residues.

What was sequenced was blood. The receptor was isolated from a woman aged 25 to 39 with Graves' hyperthyroidism. V and J are TRBV10-3 and TRBJ1-5, with unresolved D. The CDR3, as DNA: TGTGCCATCAGTGAGGGCCCTACGGACCATCAGCCCCAGCATTTT. Encoded protein: CAISEGPTDHQPQHF.